These 26 T cell receptor beta chains came from one sample sequenced in a study of cytomegalovirus exposure and HLA in healthy donors. Vbeta (60) and Jbeta (13) primers were used in the PCR. Assay used: immunoSEQ multiplex PCR; TCRdb lists only in-frame clones, some missing. Its listing shows fewer than 85,000 clones. Specimen: PBMCs. The source is a man aged 50 or older in good health and CMV-seropositive.

The J gene is TRBJ1-1, the V gene TRBV5-1; D call uncertain. Germline values: CDR1 SGHRS, CDR2 YFSETQ. The CDR3 totals 18 residues. V lost 0 bases to trimming and J lost 3 bases, with 21 bases between them. This chain's CDR3 is CASSLGGVGSFRYTEAFF. The CDR3, as DNA: TGCGCCAGCAGCTTGGGCGGGGTTGGCTCTTTTCGGTACACTGAAGCTTTCTTT.

This sequence joins TRBV2 and TRBJ2-7; D call uncertain. The CDR3 spans 12 residues. Deletions cut 7 bases from V and 0 bases from J, with 7 bases between. CDR1 and CDR2 from the germline V gene are SNHLY and FYNNEI. The CDR3 region is CASIADSYEQYF. In nucleotides, the CDR3 is TGTGCCAGCATAGCAGACTCCTACGAGCAGTACTTC.

V usage is TRBV28 and J usage is TRBJ2-7; D ambiguous. CDR3 size: 14 residues. Germline V gene data show CDR1 as MDHEN and CDR2 as SYDVKM. Trimming took 5 bases from V and 2 from J, leaving 13 bases between them. CDR3 bases: TGTGCCAGCAGTCCCCCAGATTATGCCTACGAGCAGTACTTC. Its translation: CASSPPDYAYEQYF.

The rearrangement joins TRBV5-1 to TRBJ2-5; unclear D gene. Germline V CDR1 and CDR2: SGHRS, YFSETQ. CDR3 size: 13 residues. Trimming removed 2 bases from V and 1 base from J, with 6 bases in between. CDR3 loop: CASSFRLQETQYF. DNA for the CDR3: TGCGCCAGCAGCTTCCGACTCCAAGAGACCCAGTACTTC.

The V gene is TRBV30, the J gene TRBJ1-2; D might be TRBD1 (6 bases). Trimming took off 0 bases at V and 4 bases at J, with 9 bases between the two ends. CDR1 is GTSNPN and CDR2 is SVGIG in the germline V gene (reference sequence). The CDR3 loop spans 13 amino acids. CDR3 DNA sequence: TGTGCCTGGAGTGTTAGGGGGAGCTATGGCTACACCTTC. It yields the protein CAWSVRGSYGYTF.

In DNA, the CDR3 is TGTGCCAGCAGCCAAGAGGCACTAGCCGGAGGGACCGGGGAGCTGTTTTTT. Translating gives CASSQEALAGGTGELFF. The genes are TRBV4-2 and TRBJ2-2, with D possibly being TRBD2 (6 bases). V was trimmed by 0 bases and J by 5 bases, leaving 16 bases between them. This CDR3 is built from 17 residues. CDR1 is LGHNA and CDR2 is YNFKEQ in the germline V gene.

V and J are TRBV30 and TRBJ2-1; 7 bases are shared with TRBD2. The germline V gene encodes CDR1 GTSNPN and CDR2 SVGIG (reference sequence). CDR3 length: 12 residues. V gave up 2 bases and J gave up 13 bases; unmatched junction bases: 8. This chain's CDR3 is CAWSLFKRGQFF. The DNA of the CDR3 is TGTGCCTGGAGTCTCTTTAAGCGGGGTCAGTTCTTC.

The J gene is TRBJ1-2, the V gene TRBV9; 12 bases are shared with TRBD1. CDR1 and CDR2 (germline): SGDLS, YYNGEE. The CDR3 covers 14 residues. With V trimmed by 0 bases and J by 8 bases, 2 bases remained unmatched. The CDR3, as DNA: TGTGCCAGCAGCGTAGAAGGGACAGGGGGCGGCTACACCTTC. This gives the protein CASSVEGTGGGYTF.

The chain is built from TRBV21-1 and TRBJ2-7; TRBD1 is taken as the D call from the table, unchecked against the DNA. TRBV21-1 is tagged as a pseudogene. The CDR3 sequence is 16 residues long. CDR3 in amino acids: CASSRERDRVIDEQYV. The CDR3, as DNA: TGTGCCAGCAGCAGAGAGAGGGACAGGGTAATAGACGAGCAGTACGTC.

The chain is built from TRBV6-5 and TRBJ1-1; D not resolved. The V gene's germline CDR1 is MNHEY and CDR2 SVGAGI. The CDR3 runs 15 residues. Trimming stripped 6 bases from V and 11 bases from J, with 25 bases between. The DNA of the CDR3 is TGTGCCAGCAGCCCCGAACGTCTTCCGACGGGAAGCGCTTTCTTT. Protein product: CASSPERLPTGSAFF.

The chain employs TRBV6-1 and TRBJ2-1; TRBD2 aligns across 14 bases. CDR1 and CDR2 (germline): MNHNS, SASEGT. CDR3 length: 17 residues. V lost 1 base and J lost 8; bases outside the gene matches: 7. CDR3 in amino acids: CASSEGRTSGRTDEQFF. In DNA form, the CDR3 reads TGTGCCAGCAGTGAAGGGAGGACTAGCGGGAGGACGGATGAGCAGTTCTTC.

J is TRBJ1-2 and V is TRBV29-1; TRBD1 might be the D (5 bases). Germline CDR1 and CDR2: SQVTM and ANQGSEA. This CDR3 comprises 12 residues. CDR3 protein: CSIPLGGEGYTF. CDR3 DNA: TGCAGTATCCCCCTCGGGGGAGAAGGCTACACCTTC.

The chain carries TRBV30 and TRBJ2-1; D might be TRBD1 (5 bases). This CDR3 is built from 14 residues. The ends were cut back, 0 bases at V and 4 bases at J, with 10 bases in the middle. Germline CDR1 and CDR2: GTSNPN and SVGIG (reference sequence). The CDR3 here is CAWSVRGLYNEQFF. CDR3 DNA: TGTGCCTGGAGTGTAAGGGGTCTTTACAATGAGCAGTTCTTC.

The V gene is TRBV5-6, the J gene TRBJ1-1; 8 bases fit TRBD1. This CDR3 is 15 amino acids long. CDR1 SGHDT and CDR2 YYEEEE come from the germline V gene. Trimming cost V 3 bases and J 6 bases; bases outside gene matches: 10. The CDR3 loop reads CASSSRTGQVAEAFF. CDR3 bases: TGTGCCAGCAGCTCGCGGACAGGGCAGGTAGCTGAAGCTTTCTTT.

The CDR3 spells CASSRQTGGPGNTIYF. The CDR3 DNA reads as TGCGCCAGCAGTCGTCAAACAGGGGGGCCTGGAAACACCATATATTTT. The chain recombines TRBV5-1 with TRBJ1-3; 8 bases align to TRBD1. Trimming took 5 bases from V and 2 from J; bases not matched to a gene: 9. The CDR3 contains 16 residues. Germline V gene sequence: CDR1 SGHRS, CDR2 YFSETQ. Using reference TRBV5-1 and TRBJ1-3 for the parts outside the CDR3, the full variable domain is KAGVTQTPRYLIKTRGQQVTLSCSPISGHRSVSWYQQTPGQGLQFLFEYFSETQRNKGNFPGRFSGRQFSNSRSEMNVSTLELGDSALYLCASSRQTGGPGNTIYFGEGSWLTVV.

V is TRBV10-3 and J is TRBJ1-1; D might be TRBD1 (6 bases). Germline CDR1 and CDR2: ENHRY and SYGVKD. The CDR3 has 15 amino acids. V dropped 7 bases and J dropped 0 bases, with 15 bases sitting between them. DNA for the CDR3: TGTGCCATCATCAAGTGGCAGGGGATGAACACTGAAGCTTTCTTT. Protein sequence: CAIIKWQGMNTEAFF.

The V and J genes are TRBV4-1 and TRBJ2-7; D ambiguous. Trimming stripped 4 bases from V and 1 base from J, with 5 bases between. Germline CDR1 MGHRA, CDR2 YSYEKL. The CDR3 is made up of 12 amino acids. In DNA form, the CDR3 reads TGCGCCAGCAGCCCTACTTCCTACGAGCAGTACTTC. Protein sequence: CASSPTSYEQYF.

The CDR3 region is CASSSPPLAWEQYF. CDR3 in DNA: TGTGCCAGCAGTAGTCCACCACTAGCATGGGAGCAGTACTTC. This chain joins TRBV6-6 and TRBJ2-7; D is perhaps TRBD2 (6 bases). The CDR3 extends over 14 amino acids. Trimming stripped 5 bases from V and 7 bases from J, with 18 bases between. Germline CDR1 and CDR2: MNHNY and SVGAGI (reference sequence).

As DNA, the CDR3 is TGTGCCAGCAGCTGGGACAGCTATCAAGAGACCCAGTACTTC. Protein product: CASSWDSYQETQYF. The chain is built from TRBV5-6 and TRBJ2-5; 7 bases are a match to TRBD1. CDR3 length: 14 amino acids. Germline lookup yields CDR1 SGHDT and CDR2 YYEEEE. Losses at the gene ends were 3 bases for V and 2 bases for J; bases not matched to a gene: 4.

This chain joins TRBV30 and TRBJ2-1, with 7 bases aligning to TRBD2. Looked up from germline, CDR1 is GTSNPN and CDR2 is SVGIG (reference sequence). CDR3 length: 11 amino acids. V lost 4 bases to trimming and J lost 8 bases; unmatched junction nucleotides: 2. CDR3 sequence reads: CAWMGGYEQFF. The CDR3 DNA reads as TGTGCCTGGATGGGGGGGTATGAGCAGTTCTTC.

V and J are TRBV27 and TRBJ2-1; unclear D gene. Trimming took 5 bases from V and 8 from J, leaving 16 bases between them. CDR3 size: 14 residues. From germline, CDR1 is MNHEY and CDR2 SMNVEV (reference sequence). CDR3 protein: CASSPAVWQYEQFF. In DNA form, the CDR3 reads TGTGCCAGCAGTCCGGCGGTATGGCAGTATGAGCAGTTCTTC.

The chain carries TRBV19 and TRBJ1-5; TRBD1 matches at 7 bases. The CDR3 loop spans 14 amino acids. Germline assignment: CDR1 LNHDA and CDR2 SQIVND (reference sequence). J gave up 4 bases and V 3 bases, and 3 bases lay outside the gene matches. The CDR3 is CASSMTGQNQPQHF. CDR3 in DNA: TGTGCCAGTAGTATGACAGGGCAGAATCAGCCCCAGCATTTT.

CDR3 in amino acids: CASSGGDFPEAFF. The CDR3 coding sequence is TGTGCCAGCTCGGGGGGGGATTTTCCTGAAGCTTTCTTT. The chain employs TRBV18 and TRBJ1-1, with D maybe TRBD1 (5 bases). Trimming removed 6 bases at V and 6 bases at J, with 14 bases between. The V gene's germline CDR1 is KGHSH and CDR2 LQKENI. CDR3 length: 13 amino acids.

V gene TRBV30 combines with J gene TRBJ2-3, with D perhaps TRBD2 (5 bases). Trimming left V 3 bases short and J 0 bases short, with 13 bases between. This CDR3 contains 15 residues. Germline V gene sequence: CDR1 GTSNPN, CDR2 SVGIG (reference sequence). The CDR3 spells CAWRVRDRSTDTQYF. The CDR3 DNA sequence: TGTGCCTGGAGGGTACGGGATCGGAGCACAGATACGCAGTATTTT.

The genes are TRBV5-6 and TRBJ1-1; D is perhaps TRBD1 (6 bases). From germline, CDR1 is SGHDT and CDR2 YYEEEE. This CDR3 spans 13 amino acids. V was pared by 1 base and J by 6 bases, with 10 bases between. CDR3 bases: TGTGCCAGCAGCTTGCAGGGGCGGGCTGAAGCTTTCTTT. Translated, it gives CASSLQGRAEAFF. The full variable domain, with the rest looked up from reference TRBV5-6 and TRBJ1-1, is DAGVTQSPTHLIKTRGQQVTLRCSPKSGHDTVSWYQQALGQGPQFIFQYYEEEERQRGNFPDRFSGHQFPNYSSELNVNALLLGDSALYLCASSLQGRAEAFFGQGTRLTVV.

The chain combines TRBV29-1 with TRBJ1-2; TRBD1 aligns across 10 bases. Trimming at V came to 7 bases and at J to 8 bases, leaving 13 bases not matched to a gene. The CDR3 spans 14 residues. Germline V gene data show CDR1 as SQVTM and CDR2 as ANQGSEA. The CDR3 is CSARWGTGAGGYTF. The CDR3, as DNA: TGCAGCGCCCGATGGGGGACAGGGGCGGGGGGCTACACCTTC.